This TCR beta chain was observed in a study of early T cells in non-severe SARS-CoV-2 infection. This clonotype was detected many times. This CDR3 contains 17 residues. Per germline, CDR1 LGHDT and CDR2 YNNKEL (reference sequence). Trimming shortened V by 0 bases and J by 9 bases, and 23 bases separated the two germline ends. Separate cDNA molecules each had unique molecular identifiers attached to them. TCRdb re-analysed the 5' RACE reads in MiXCR, keeping a single row per CDR3 protein. The sample has about 42,000 distinct CDR3 sequences, less than 6.5% seen once; the top ten hold about 7.8%. The chain couples TRBV3-1 to TRBJ1-2, with D maybe TRBD1 (6 bases). The starting material was whole blood, obtained at baseline. This sequence originates from an adult who was a healthcare worker with PCR-confirmed SARS-CoV-2 infection or an uninfected control (not recorded which). CDR3 amino acids: CASSQDGQLPSIVRYTF. DNA for the CDR3: TGTGCCAGCAGCCAAGATGGACAGCTCCCTTCGATTGTTCGCTACACCTTC.